The 3 T cell receptor beta chains below all came from one sample that was sequenced in a study of OX40 agonist ivuxolimab in advanced cancers. The library was built by means of the immunoSEQ multiplex PCR assay. TCRdb retrieved this table from immuneACCESS and kept in-frame rearrangements only. Not all clones are present; in checked studies, unresolved V genes account for under half, and no reason is known for the remainder. For this sample the table gives over 95,000 clones, of which roughly nine tenths were detected only once. The ten most abundant clones make up approximately 0.32% of the sample. The sample here was CD4+ or CD8+ T cells sorted from blood, taken in a trial of the OX40 agonist ivuxolimab. The receptors were gathered from an adult with an advanced solid tumor such as melanoma, head and neck, liver or kidney cancer.

V gene TRBV28 combines with J gene TRBJ2-5; weak D call: TRBD1 (5 bases). Germline V CDR1 and CDR2: MDHEN, SYDVKM. The CDR3 extends over 12 amino acids. V gave up 6 bases and J gave up 2 bases, with 7 bases separating them. The CDR3 is CASRTAQETQYF. CDR3 in DNA: TGTGCCAGCAGGACAGCTCAAGAGACCCAGTACTTC.

This chain uses TRBV7-2 with TRBJ2-5; D possibly corresponds to TRBD2 (6 bases). The germline CDR1 and CDR2 sequences are SGHTA and FQGNSA. The V and J ends lost 0 bases and 1 base respectively, with 6 bases between them. This CDR3 has 14 residues. The CDR3 DNA reads TGTGCCAGCAGCTTAGCGGGGGGCCAAGAGACCCAGTACTTC. Translation gives CASSLAGGQETQYF.

The rearrangement links TRBV7-7 to TRBJ2-5; the match to TRBD1 covers 7 bases. V shed 4 bases, J shed 7 bases, and the junction held 6 bases outside the gene matches. CDR1 is SSHAT and CDR2 is FNYEAQ in the germline V gene (reference sequence). The CDR3 is 13 amino acids. The CDR3 spells CASSSGQYGTQYF. The CDR3 bases are TGTGCCAGCAGCTCGGGACAGTACGGGACCCAGTACTTC. The full variable domain, rest sourced from reference TRBV7-7 and TRBJ2-5, is GAGVSQSPRYKVTKRGQDVTLRCDPISSHATLYWYQQALGQGPEFLTYFNYEAQPDKSGLPSDRFSAERPEGSISTLTIQRTEQRDSAMYRCASSSGQYGTQYFGPGTRLLVL.